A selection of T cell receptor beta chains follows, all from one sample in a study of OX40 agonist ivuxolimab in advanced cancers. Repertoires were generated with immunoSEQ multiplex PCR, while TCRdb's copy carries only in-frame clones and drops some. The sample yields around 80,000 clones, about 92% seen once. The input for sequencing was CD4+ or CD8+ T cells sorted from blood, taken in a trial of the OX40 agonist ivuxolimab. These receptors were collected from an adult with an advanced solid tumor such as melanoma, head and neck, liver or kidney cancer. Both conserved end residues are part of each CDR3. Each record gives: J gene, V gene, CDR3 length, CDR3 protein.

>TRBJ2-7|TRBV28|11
CASSLGYEQYF
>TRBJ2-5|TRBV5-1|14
CASSRQPYQETQYF
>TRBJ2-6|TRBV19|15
CASSSLRSGANVLTF
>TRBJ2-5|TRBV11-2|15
CASSLMGSQQETQYF
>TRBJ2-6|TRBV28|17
CASSGHTGGPGANVLTF
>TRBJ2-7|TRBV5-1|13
CASRLTGSYEQYF
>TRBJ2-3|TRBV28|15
CASRLTGGLADTQYF
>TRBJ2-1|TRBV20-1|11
CLGLAGREQFF
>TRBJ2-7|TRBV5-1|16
CASSLDSGGQSYEQYF
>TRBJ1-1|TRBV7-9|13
CASTGTVNTEAFF